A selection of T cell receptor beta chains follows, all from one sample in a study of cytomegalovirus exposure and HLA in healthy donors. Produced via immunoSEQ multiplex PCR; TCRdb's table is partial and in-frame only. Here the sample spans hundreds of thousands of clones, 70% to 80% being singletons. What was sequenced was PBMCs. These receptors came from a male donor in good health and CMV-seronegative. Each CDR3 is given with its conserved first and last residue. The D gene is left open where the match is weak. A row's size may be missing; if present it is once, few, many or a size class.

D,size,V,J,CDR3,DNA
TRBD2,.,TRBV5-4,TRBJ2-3,CASSLVVTSGSTDTQYF,TGTGCCAGCAGCTTGGTGGTTACTAGCGGTAGCACAGATACGCAGTATTTT
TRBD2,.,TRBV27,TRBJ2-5,CASRRRSGGETQYF,TGTGCCAGCAGACGACGGTCGGGGGGGGAGACCCAGTACTTC
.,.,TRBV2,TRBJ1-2,CASFHRRGSNYGYTF,TGTGCCAGCTTCCATCGACGGGGTTCTAACTATGGCTACACCTTC
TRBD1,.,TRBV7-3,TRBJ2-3,CASSLRQGVRTDTQYF,TGTGCCAGCAGCTTACGGCAGGGGGTGAGAACAGATACGCAGTATTTT
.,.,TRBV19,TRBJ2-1,CASSQRGYEQFF,TGTGCCAGTAGTCAGCGTGGGTACGAGCAGTTCTTC
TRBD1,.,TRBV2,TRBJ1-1,CASSEALSGGSTEAFF,TGTGCCAGCAGTGAAGCGCTTTCAGGGGGAAGCACTGAAGCTTTCTTT
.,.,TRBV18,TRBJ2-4,CASSETLAKNIQYF,TGTGCCAGCTCAGAAACTCTAGCCAAAAACATTCAGTACTTC
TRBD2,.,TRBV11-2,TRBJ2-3,CASSLERSGAGGDTQYF,TGTGCCAGCAGCTTGGAACGTAGCGGGGCCGGCGGAGATACGCAGTATTTT
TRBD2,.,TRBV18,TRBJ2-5,CASSQEAGLFEETQYF,TGTGCCAGCTCTCAGGAAGCGGGACTCTTTGAGGAGACCCAGTACTTC
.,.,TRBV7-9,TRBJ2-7,CSSSFSTTSYEQYF,TGTTCCAGCAGCTTTTCCACAACCTCCTACGAGCAGTACTTC
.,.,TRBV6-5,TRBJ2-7,CASSYEGTSPAAEQYF,TGTGCCAGCAGTTACGAGGGGACATCGCCTGCTGCCGAGCAGTACTTC
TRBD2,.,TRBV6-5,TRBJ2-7,CASSYAGAGGTYEQYF,TGTGCCAGCAGTTACGCCGGGGCGGGAGGAACCTACGAGCAGTACTTC
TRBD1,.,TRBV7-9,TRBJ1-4,CASSLVLTGGATNEKLFF,TGTGCCAGCAGCTTAGTCTTAACAGGGGGCGCGACTAATGAAAAACTGTTTTTT
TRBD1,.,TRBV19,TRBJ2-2,CASSIGTGANTGELFF,TGTGCCAGTAGTATTGGGACAGGGGCCAACACCGGGGAGCTGTTTTTT
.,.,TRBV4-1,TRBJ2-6,CASSPEPGLFSGANVLTF,TGCGCCAGCAGCCCCGAACCGGGACTCTTCTCTGGGGCCAACGTCCTGACTTTC
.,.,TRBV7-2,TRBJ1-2,CASSPDGAVPSNYGYTF,TGTGCCAGCAGCCCCGACGGAGCCGTTCCCTCTAACTATGGCTACACCTTC
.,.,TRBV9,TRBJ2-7,CASSVGVGGAYEQYF,TGTGCCAGCAGCGTAGGTGTAGGAGGGGCCTACGAGCAGTACTTC
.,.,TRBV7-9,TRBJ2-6,CASTIAGEANVLTF,TGTGCCAGCACGATAGCTGGTGAGGCCAACGTCCTGACTTTC
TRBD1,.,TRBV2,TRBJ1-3,CASSGQGISGNTIYF,TGTGCCAGCAGCGGACAGGGGATCTCTGGAAACACCATATATTTT
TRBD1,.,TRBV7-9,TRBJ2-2,CASSPMVRGRTGELFF,TGTGCCAGCAGCCCTATGGTCAGGGGGCGAACCGGGGAGCTGTTTTTT
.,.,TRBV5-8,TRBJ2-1,CASSLLWQDSSYNEQFF,TGTGCCAGCAGCTTGTTGTGGCAGGATAGCTCCTACAATGAGCAGTTCTTC
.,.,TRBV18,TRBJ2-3,CASSSSTDTQYF,TGTGCCAGCTCATCTAGCACAGATACGCAGTATTTT
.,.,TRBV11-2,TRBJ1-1,CASSFRGMDTEAFF,TGTGCCAGCAGCTTCCGGGGGATGGACACTGAAGCTTTCTTT
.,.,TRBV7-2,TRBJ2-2,CASSLAGNTGELFF,TGTGCCAGCAGCTTAGCTGGCAACACCGGGGAGCTGTTTTTT
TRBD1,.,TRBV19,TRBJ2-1,CASSRPTGTYNEQFF,TGTGCCAGTAGTAGACCGACAGGGACCTACAATGAGCAGTTCTTC
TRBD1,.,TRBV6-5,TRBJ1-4,CASSLGQGNEKLFF,TGTGCCAGCAGCTTAGGACAGGGGAATGAAAAACTGTTTTTT
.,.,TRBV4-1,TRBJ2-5,CASSQEGRDTETQYF,TGCGCCAGCAGCCAAGAGGGCAGGGACACGGAGACCCAGTACTTC
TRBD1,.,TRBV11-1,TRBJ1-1,CASSRQGNVVTEAFF,TGTGCCAGCAGCCGACAGGGTAATGTCGTCACTGAAGCTTTCTTT
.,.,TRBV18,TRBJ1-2,CASSLSAGNRDGYTF,TGTGCCAGCTCACTTTCCGCGGGGAATCGGGATGGCTACACCTTC
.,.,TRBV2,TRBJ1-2,CASKKDSPITNYGYTF,TGTGCCAGCAAAAAGGACAGCCCTATAACTAACTATGGCTACACCTTC
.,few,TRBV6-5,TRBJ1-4,CASSPDRLNEKLFF,TGTGCCAGCAGCCCGGACAGACTTAATGAAAAACTGTTTTTT
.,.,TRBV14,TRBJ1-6,CASSQSGASGNSPLHF,TGTGCCAGCAGCCAAAGCGGAGCCTCGGGTAATTCACCCCTCCACTTT
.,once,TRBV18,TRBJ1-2,CASSPPSRIYGYTF,TGTGCCAGCTCACCACCGTCGAGGATCTATGGCTACACCTTC
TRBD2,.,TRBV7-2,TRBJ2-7,CASSITSGSYEQYF,TGTGCCAGCAGCATCACTAGCGGGAGTTACGAGCAGTACTTC
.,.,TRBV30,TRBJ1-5,CASAEEDQPQHF,TGTGCCTCAGCCGAAGAGGATCAGCCCCAGCATTTT
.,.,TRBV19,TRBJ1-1,CASSPAALGRTEAFF,TGTGCCAGTAGTCCCGCGGCCCTGGGGAGGACTGAAGCTTTCTTT
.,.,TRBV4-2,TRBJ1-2,CASSQDRREGGYTF,TGTGCCAGCAGCCAAGATCGCAGGGAAGGAGGCTACACCTTC
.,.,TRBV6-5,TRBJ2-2,CASRQSHTGELFF,TGTGCCAGCAGACAGTCCCACACCGGGGAGCTGTTTTTT
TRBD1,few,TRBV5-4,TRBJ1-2,CASIDLTGNYGYTF,TGTGCCAGCATCGACCTGACAGGGAACTATGGCTACACCTTC
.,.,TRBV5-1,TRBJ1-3,CASSLADSSGNTIYF,TGCGCCAGCAGCTTGGCGGACAGCTCTGGAAACACCATATATTTT
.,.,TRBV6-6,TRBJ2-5,CASSYSLRGFQETQYF,TGTGCCAGCAGTTACTCTCTCAGGGGATTCCAAGAGACCCAGTACTTC
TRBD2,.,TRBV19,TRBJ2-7,CASSLGTSGTGEQYF,TGTGCCAGTAGTCTCGGGACTAGCGGGACAGGTGAGCAGTACTTC
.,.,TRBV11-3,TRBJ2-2,CASSFSGSGELFF,TGTGCCAGCAGCTTCAGCGGGTCCGGGGAGCTGTTTTTT
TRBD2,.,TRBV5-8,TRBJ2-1,CASSFGRYNEQFF,TGTGCCAGCAGCTTCGGGAGGTACAATGAGCAGTTCTTC
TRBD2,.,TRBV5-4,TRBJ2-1,CASSGGRGVMQFF,TGTGCCAGCAGCGGGGGACGGGGGGTAATGCAGTTCTTC
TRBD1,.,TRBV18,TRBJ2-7,CASSPRDRDPSYEQYF,TGTGCCAGCTCTCCCCGGGACAGGGACCCCAGCTACGAGCAGTACTTC
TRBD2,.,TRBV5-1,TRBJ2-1,CASSLGLAGYNEQFF,TGCGCCAGCAGCTTGGGGCTAGCGGGGTACAATGAGCAGTTCTTC